A single sample gave rise to the 8 T cell receptor beta chains below, sequenced in a study of CD8 T cells in Susac syndrome. When the RNA was reverse transcribed, random hexamers were used with an input of about 0.5 to 1 ug. TCRdb fed the immunoSEQ multiplex PCR reads into MiXCR, producing one record per CDR3 protein. The sample has about 130,000 distinct CDR3 sequences; around nine tenths are singletons. The specimen sequenced was CD8+ T cells from PBMCs. These receptors came from a human donor with multiple sclerosis.

This chain connects TRBV4-3 to TRBJ2-7; D gene ambiguous. The V end was cut by 3 bases, the J end by 1 base, with 13 bases between. The CDR3 extends over 15 amino acids. Germline V lookup: CDR1 LGHNA, CDR2 YSLEER. DNA for the CDR3: TGCGCCAGCAGCCATGCTTTGTCGGAATCCTACGAGCAGTACTTC. This gives the protein CASSHALSESYEQYF.

The CDR3 DNA is TGTGCCAGCAGTTTAAACCGCCTAGCCTACGAGCAGTACTTC. Residues: CASSLNRLAYEQYF. This chain uses TRBV27 with TRBJ2-7; D call uncertain. CDR1 is MNHEY, CDR2 SMNVEV, per germline (reference sequence). The V end was cut by 2 bases, the J end by 2 bases, with 10 bases between. The CDR3 spans 14 residues.

The chain employs TRBV12-5 and TRBJ2-3; either TRBD1 or TRBD2 may fit D (7 bases each). The CDR3 loop spans 15 amino acids. Per germline, CDR1 LGHNT and CDR2 FRNRAP. V was pared by 6 bases and J by 1 base, with 14 bases between. This CDR3 is CASGGGGAGTDTQYF. CDR3 nucleotide sequence: TGTGCTAGTGGGGGAGGGGGCGCCGGCACAGATACGCAGTATTTT.

The chain employs TRBV6-2 or TRBV6-3 and TRBJ2-3, with a possible D match to TRBD2 (6 bases). Germline V CDR1 and CDR2: MNHEY, SVGEGT. There are 14 residues in the CDR3. With 4 bases removed from V and 12 bases from J, the gap between germline ends came to 20 bases. CDR3 in DNA: TGTGCCAGCAGTTTGGGGCCAACGGGAGAATCACAGTATTTT. Protein product: CASSLGPTGESQYF.

This clonotype appeared a few times. The chain couples TRBV7-9 to TRBJ2-2; D not certain. V shed 3 bases and J shed 1 base, with 3 bases lying between them. The CDR3 covers 13 residues. The germline V gene has CDR1 SEHNR and CDR2 FQNEAQ (reference sequence). In nucleotides, the CDR3 is TGTGCCAGCAGCTTGGAGAACACCGGGGAGCTGTTTTTT. This codes for CASSLENTGELFF. Using reference TRBV7-9 and TRBJ2-2 for the parts outside the CDR3, the full variable domain is DTGVSQNPRHKITKRGQNVTFRCDPISEHNRLYWYRQTLGQGPEFLTYFQNEAQLEKSRLLSDRFSAERPKGSFSTLEIQRTEQGDSAMYLCASSLENTGELFFGEGSRLTVL.

This clonotype was detected a few times. The chain is built from TRBV7-9 and TRBJ1-1; D unclear. Trimming removed 6 bases at V and 1 base at J, with 3 bases between. Germline V gene data show CDR1 as SEHNR and CDR2 as FQNEAQ (reference sequence). The CDR3 is 11 residues long. CDR3 protein: CASRANTEAFF. CDR3 sequence (DNA): TGTGCCAGCAGGGCGAACACTGAAGCTTTCTTT.

This clonotype was detected once. The chain links TRBV5-6 to TRBJ2-2; the D is unclear. Deletions cut 5 bases from V and 6 bases from J, with 5 bases between. The CDR3 runs to 11 residues. CDR1 and CDR2 from the germline V gene are SGHDT and YYEEEE. In nucleotides, the CDR3 is TGTGCCAGCAGGTCGGCCGGGGAGCTGTTTTTT. Translated: CASRSAGELFF. The full variable domain, with the rest looked up from reference TRBV5-6 and TRBJ2-2, is DAGVTQSPTHLIKTRGQQVTLRCSPKSGHDTVSWYQQALGQGPQFIFQYYEEEERQRGNFPDRFSGHQFPNYSSELNVNALLLGDSALYLCASRSAGELFFGEGSRLTVL.

DNA of the CDR3: TGCAGTGCTAGACTATCCGGTGAGCAGTTCTTC. As protein: CSARLSGEQFF. J is TRBJ2-1 and V is TRBV20-1; D remains ambiguous. Germline lookup yields CDR1 DFQATT and CDR2 SNEGSKA (reference sequence). V lost 2 bases to trimming and J lost 9 bases, with 8 bases between them. The CDR3 extends over 11 amino acids.